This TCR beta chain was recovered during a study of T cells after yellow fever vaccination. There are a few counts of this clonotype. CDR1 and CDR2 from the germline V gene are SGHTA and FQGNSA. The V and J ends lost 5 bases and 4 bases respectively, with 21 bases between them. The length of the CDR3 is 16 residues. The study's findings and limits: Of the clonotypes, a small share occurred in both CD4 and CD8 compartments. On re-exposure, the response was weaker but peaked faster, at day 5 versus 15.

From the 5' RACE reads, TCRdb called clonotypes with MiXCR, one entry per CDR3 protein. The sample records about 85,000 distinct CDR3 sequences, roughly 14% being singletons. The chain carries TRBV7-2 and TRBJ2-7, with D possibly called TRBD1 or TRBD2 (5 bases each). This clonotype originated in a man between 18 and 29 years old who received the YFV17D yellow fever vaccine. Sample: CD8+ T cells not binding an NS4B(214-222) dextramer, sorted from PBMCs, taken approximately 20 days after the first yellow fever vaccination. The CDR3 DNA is TGTGCCAGCAGCGGGGGTAGGGCAGGGCAATTATACGAGCAGTACTTC. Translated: CASSGGRAGQLYEQYF. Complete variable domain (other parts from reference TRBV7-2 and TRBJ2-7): GAGVSQSPSNKVTEKGKDVELRCDPISGHTALYWYRQSLGQGLEFLIYFQGNSAPDKSGLPSDRFSAERTGGSVSTLTIQRTQQEDSAVYLCASSGGRAGQLYEQYFGPGTRLTVT.